What follows are 9 T cell receptor beta chains derived from one specimen sequenced in a study of naive and memory T cell subsets. The beta constant-region primer was an equimolar mix of two oligonucleotides covering TRBC1 and TRBC2. TCRdb re-analysed the UMI-ligation and nested PCR reads in MiXCR, keeping a single row per CDR3 protein. The sample records 120,000 to 150,000 distinct CDR3 sequences, more than 15% being singletons. The sequenced sample was naive CD4+ T cells from blood. The receptors derive from a human donor in good health.

This clonotype came up many times. The chain links TRBV5-5 to TRBJ1-1; the D gene is possibly TRBD1 (5 bases). The germline V gene has CDR1 SGHKS and CDR2 YYEKEE (reference sequence). With 0 bases removed from V and 0 bases from J, the gap between germline ends came to 9 bases. CDR3 length: 15 residues. DNA for the CDR3: TGTGCCAGCAGCTTGGCGGGGACGATGAACACTGAAGCTTTCTTT. It yields the protein CASSLAGTMNTEAFF.

This clonotype has only a few counts. The chain couples TRBV6-5 to TRBJ2-7; perhaps TRBD2 as D (6 bases). Trimming left V 4 bases short and J 1 base short, with 14 bases between. Germline assignment: CDR1 MNHEY and CDR2 SVGAGI. This CDR3 has 15 amino acids. In nucleotides, the CDR3 is TGTGCCAGCAGTTTGCTGGTGGGAGGTTCCTACGAGCAGTACTTC. Translated: CASSLLVGGSYEQYF.

This clonotype was counted a few times. V gene TRBV6-5 combines with J gene TRBJ1-2; D ambiguous. CDR1 MNHEY and CDR2 SVGAGI come from the germline V gene. The CDR3 covers 12 residues. V shed 7 bases and J shed 7 bases, with 13 bases lying between them. The CDR3 reads CASNVGYSGYTF. In DNA, the CDR3 is TGTGCCAGCAACGTGGGGTATAGTGGCTACACCTTC.

This clonotype was picked up a small number of times. The rearrangement joins TRBV7-6 to TRBJ2-5, with D unresolved. The CDR3 totals 15 residues. Looked up from germline, CDR1 is SGHVS and CDR2 is FNYEAQ. Trimming took off 5 bases at V and 3 bases at J, with 16 bases between the two ends. This chain's CDR3 is CASSLVPQPEETQYF. The CDR3 DNA reads TGTGCCAGCAGCCTCGTTCCACAGCCAGAAGAGACCCAGTACTTC.

The chain links TRBV9 to TRBJ1-5, with 7 bases fitting TRBD1. Looked up from germline, CDR1 is SGDLS and CDR2 is YYNGEE. V trimming: 3 bases; J trimming: 4 bases; junction bases outside the gene matches: 4. The CDR3 has 14 amino acids. CDR3 protein: CASSGGTANQPQHF. CDR3 coding DNA: TGTGCCAGCAGCGGGGGGACAGCGAATCAGCCCCAGCATTTT.

The rearrangement joins TRBV29-1 to TRBJ2-3, with D tentatively TRBD2 (5 bases). The germline gives CDR1 SQVTM, CDR2 ANQGSEA. This CDR3 comprises 16 residues. The V and J ends lost 7 bases and 2 bases respectively, with 22 bases between them. The CDR3 DNA reads TGCAGCGGACGGGGAACGGACTGGGGATCCACAGATACGCAGTATTTT. Residues: CSGRGTDWGSTDTQYF.

The rearrangement links TRBV7-9 to TRBJ2-7, with D tentatively TRBD2 (6 bases). Germline V gene sequence: CDR1 SEHNR, CDR2 FQNEAQ (reference sequence). This CDR3 spans 15 amino acids. The ends were cut back, 5 bases at V and 0 bases at J, with 14 bases in the middle. The CDR3 DNA follows: TGTGCCAGCAGCCCCCTGGGGGGAGGCTCCTACGAGCAGTACTTC. Its translation: CASSPLGGGSYEQYF.

The chain links TRBV14 to TRBJ2-3; D is perhaps TRBD2 (6 bases). Per the germline V gene, CDR1 is SGHDN and CDR2 is FVKESK. The CDR3 spans 13 residues. The germline V and J ends were trimmed by 4 bases and 5 bases, with 10 bases remaining between them. The DNA for the CDR3 is TGTGCCAGCAGCCCGAAGGGACTAGATACGCAGTATTTT. This translates into CASSPKGLDTQYF.

This clonotype was counted a few times. This sequence joins TRBV27 and TRBJ2-1, with D perhaps matching TRBD2 (6 bases). The CDR3 is 17 residues long. The germline CDR1 and CDR2 sequences are MNHEY and SMNVEV (reference sequence). The V end lost 0 bases, the J end lost 9 bases, and 21 bases lay between the germline ends. CDR3 nucleotides: TGTGCCAGCAGTTTATCGGGGGGTATAGCGACCCCCGGTGAGCAGTTCTTC. Protein product: CASSLSGGIATPGEQFF.